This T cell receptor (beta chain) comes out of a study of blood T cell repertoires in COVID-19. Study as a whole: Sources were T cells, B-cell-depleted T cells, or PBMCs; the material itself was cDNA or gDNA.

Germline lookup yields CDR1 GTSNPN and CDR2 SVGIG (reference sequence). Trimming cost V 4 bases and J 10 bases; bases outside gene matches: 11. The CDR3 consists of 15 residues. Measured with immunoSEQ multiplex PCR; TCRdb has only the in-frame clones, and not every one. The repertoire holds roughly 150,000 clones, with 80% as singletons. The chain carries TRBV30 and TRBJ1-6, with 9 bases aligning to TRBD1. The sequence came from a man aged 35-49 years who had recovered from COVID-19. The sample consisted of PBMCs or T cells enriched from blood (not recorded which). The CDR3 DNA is TGTGCCTGGATGAGACAGGGGGTTGTTTGGTCACCCCTCCACTTT. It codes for CAWMRQGVVWSPLHF.